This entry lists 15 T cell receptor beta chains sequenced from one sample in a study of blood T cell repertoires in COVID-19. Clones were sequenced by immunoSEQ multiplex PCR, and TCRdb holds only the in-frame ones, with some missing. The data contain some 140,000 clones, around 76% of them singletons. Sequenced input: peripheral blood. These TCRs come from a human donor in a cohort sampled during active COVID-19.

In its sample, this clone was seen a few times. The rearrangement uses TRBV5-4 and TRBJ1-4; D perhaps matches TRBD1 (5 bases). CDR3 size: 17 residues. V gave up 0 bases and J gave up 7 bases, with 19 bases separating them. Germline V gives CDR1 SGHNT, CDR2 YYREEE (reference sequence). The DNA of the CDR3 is TGTGCCAGCAGCTTGGGGCCCGTCGGGGGGACGGGTGAAAAACTGTTTTTT. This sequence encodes CASSLGPVGGTGEKLFF.

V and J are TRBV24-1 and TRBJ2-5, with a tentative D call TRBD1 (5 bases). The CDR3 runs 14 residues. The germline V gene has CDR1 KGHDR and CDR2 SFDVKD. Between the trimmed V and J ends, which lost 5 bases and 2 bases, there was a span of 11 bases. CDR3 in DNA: TGTGCCACCAGTGGTGGGGCAGATCAAGAGACCCAGTACTTC. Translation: CATSGGADQETQYF.

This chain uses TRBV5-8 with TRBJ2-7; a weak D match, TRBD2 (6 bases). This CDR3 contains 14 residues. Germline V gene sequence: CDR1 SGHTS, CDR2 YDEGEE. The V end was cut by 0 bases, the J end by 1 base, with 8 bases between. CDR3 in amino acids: CASSLGGDSYEQYF. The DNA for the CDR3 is TGTGCCAGCAGCTTGGGCGGGGATTCCTACGAGCAGTACTTC.

The CDR3 coding sequence is TGTGCCAGCAAAAGGATAGCGGGGGACAATGAGCAGTTCTTC. Translated, it gives CASKRIAGDNEQFF. The V gene is TRBV5-8, the J gene TRBJ2-1; TRBD2 agrees at 9 bases. The CDR3 spans 14 residues. The germline V gene has CDR1 SGHTS and CDR2 YDEGEE. V was pared by 6 bases and J by 5 bases, with 6 bases of the junction left unmatched.

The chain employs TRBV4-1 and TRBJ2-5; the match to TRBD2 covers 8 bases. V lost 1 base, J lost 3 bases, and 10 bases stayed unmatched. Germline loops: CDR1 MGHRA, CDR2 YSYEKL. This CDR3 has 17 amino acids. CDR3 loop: CASSQGPIAGQKETQYF. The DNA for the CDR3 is TGCGCCAGCAGCCAAGGCCCCATAGCGGGGCAGAAAGAGACCCAGTACTTC.

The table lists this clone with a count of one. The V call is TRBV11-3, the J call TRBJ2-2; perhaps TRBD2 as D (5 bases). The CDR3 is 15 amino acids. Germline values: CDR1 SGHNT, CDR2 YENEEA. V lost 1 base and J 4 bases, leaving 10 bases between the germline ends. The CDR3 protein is CASSLGHGGTGELFF. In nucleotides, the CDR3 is TGTGCCAGCAGCTTAGGACACGGAGGCACCGGGGAGCTGTTTTTT.

The CDR3 spells CASSDGDYSYNEQFF. In DNA form, the CDR3 reads TGTGCCAGCAGCGACGGGGACTACTCCTACAATGAGCAGTTCTTC. V usage is TRBV7-3 and J usage is TRBJ2-1; 7 bases agree with TRBD2. V lost 5 bases and J lost 0; bases outside the gene matches: 4. CDR1 and CDR2 (germline): SGHTA, FQGTGA. This CDR3 contains 15 residues.

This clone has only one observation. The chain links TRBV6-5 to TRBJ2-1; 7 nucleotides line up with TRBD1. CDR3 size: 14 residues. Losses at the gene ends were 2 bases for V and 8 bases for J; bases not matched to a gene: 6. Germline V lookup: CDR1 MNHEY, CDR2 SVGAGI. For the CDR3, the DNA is TGTGCCAGCAGTTACCAGGCACAGGGGCATGAGCAGTTCTTC. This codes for CASSYQAQGHEQFF.

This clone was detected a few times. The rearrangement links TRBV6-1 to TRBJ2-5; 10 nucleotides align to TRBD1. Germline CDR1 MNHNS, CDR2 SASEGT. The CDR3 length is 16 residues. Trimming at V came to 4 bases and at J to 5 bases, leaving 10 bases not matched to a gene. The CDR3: CASSALGQGFWETQYF. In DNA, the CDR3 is TGTGCCAGCAGTGCACTGGGACAGGGGTTTTGGGAGACCCAGTACTTC.

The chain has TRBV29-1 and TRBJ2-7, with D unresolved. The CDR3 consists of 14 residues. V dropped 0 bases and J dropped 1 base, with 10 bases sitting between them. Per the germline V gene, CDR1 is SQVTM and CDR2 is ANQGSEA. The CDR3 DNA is TGCAGCGTTGAAGACGGGTCCGGATCCTACGAGCAGTACTTC. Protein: CSVEDGSGSYEQYF.

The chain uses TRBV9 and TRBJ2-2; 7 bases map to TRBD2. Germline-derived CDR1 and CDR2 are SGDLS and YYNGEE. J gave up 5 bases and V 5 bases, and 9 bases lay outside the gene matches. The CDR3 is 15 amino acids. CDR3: CASRTVPGGTGELFF. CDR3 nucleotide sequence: TGTGCCAGCAGGACGGTCCCCGGGGGGACCGGGGAGCTGTTTTTT.

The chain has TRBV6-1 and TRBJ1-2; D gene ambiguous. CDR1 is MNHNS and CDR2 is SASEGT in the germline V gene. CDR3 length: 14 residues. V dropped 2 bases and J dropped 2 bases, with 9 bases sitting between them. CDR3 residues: CASSESPNNYGYTF. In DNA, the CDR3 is TGTGCCAGCAGTGAAAGCCCGAACAACTATGGCTACACCTTC.

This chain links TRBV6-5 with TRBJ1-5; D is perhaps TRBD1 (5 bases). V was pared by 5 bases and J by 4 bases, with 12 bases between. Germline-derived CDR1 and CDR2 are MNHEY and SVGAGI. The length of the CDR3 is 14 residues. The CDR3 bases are TGTGCCAGCAGTCCATGGCAGGGTAATCAGCCCCAGCATTTT. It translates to CASSPWQGNQPQHF.

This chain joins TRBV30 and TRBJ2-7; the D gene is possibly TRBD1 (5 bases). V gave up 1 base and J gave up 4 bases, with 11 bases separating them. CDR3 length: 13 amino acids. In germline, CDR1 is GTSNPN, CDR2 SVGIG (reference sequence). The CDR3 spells CAWSGAGRYEQYF. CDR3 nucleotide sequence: TGTGCCTGGAGTGGGGCAGGGCGGTACGAGCAGTACTTC.

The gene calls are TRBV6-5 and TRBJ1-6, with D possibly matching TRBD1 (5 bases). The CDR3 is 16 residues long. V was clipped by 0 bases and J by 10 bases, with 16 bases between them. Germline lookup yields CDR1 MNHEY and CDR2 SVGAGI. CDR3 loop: CASSYSPGGGVSPLHF. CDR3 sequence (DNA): TGTGCCAGCAGTTACTCCCCCGGCGGGGGGGTCTCACCCCTCCACTTT.